The present entry profiles one TCR beta chain with its context. Sequenced by immunoSEQ multiplex PCR; TCRdb stores in-frame clones only, minus some. In the table there are fewer than 300,000 clones, 80% to 90% of which are singletons. Germline values: CDR1 MDHEN, CDR2 SYDVKM. The junction had 4 bases not matched to a gene; V was cut back by 3 bases and J by 9 bases. The CDR3 is 13 amino acids. Self-reported history from a screening survey and questionnaire set each donor's cohort. These data come from a study of blood T cell repertoires in COVID-19. The receptor was derived from a woman aged 25 to 39 who had recovered from COVID-19. The sequencing input was PBMCs or T cells enriched from blood (not recorded which). The genes are TRBV28 and TRBJ2-4, with 8 bases aligning to TRBD1. The CDR3 nucleotides read TGTGCCAGCAGTTTCTACAGGGGGACCATTCAGTACTTC. Protein: CASSFYRGTIQYF.